This is a list of T cell receptor beta chains from one sample in a study of cytomegalovirus exposure and HLA in healthy donors. TCRdb's copy holds only in-frame clones and misses some; the assay was immunoSEQ multiplex PCR. Here the sample spans 200,000 or so clones, about 74% being singletons. Sequenced sample: PBMCs. The receptors stem from a man aged 35-49 years in good health and CMV-seronegative. CDR3s include the opening cysteine and the closing phenylalanine or tryptophan. A D gene is named only where the DNA matches it firmly.

cdr3_length	v_call	j_call	d_call	cdr3_aa
14	TRBV2	TRBJ1-2	TRBD1	CASSVMDRGGDIDF
15	TRBV5-4	TRBJ2-1	NA	CASSLGGTGYNEQFF
15	TRBV7-9	TRBJ2-7	TRBD1	CASSFAGTANYEQYF
16	TRBV27	TRBJ1-1	TRBD1	CASSPDRGRGNTEAFF
14	TRBV6-5	TRBJ2-1	NA	CASSPRSSYNEQFF
18	TRBV5-5	TRBJ1-3	NA	CASTISGATLFSGNTIYF
15	TRBV7-3	TRBJ2-7	TRBD1	CASSFGTGGPYEQYF
14	TRBV5-1	TRBJ1-1	NA	CASTFLQGNTEAFF
14	TRBV7-6	TRBJ2-7	TRBD2	CASSFEAGGGEQYF
14	TRBV6-1	TRBJ2-1	TRBD1	CASSRRTGVDEQFF
13	TRBV4-1	TRBJ1-3	NA	CASSQDPVNTIYF
14	TRBV5-1	TRBJ2-3	NA	CASSFGQVTDTQYF
14	TRBV6-5	TRBJ2-2	NA	CASSYQGPTAKMFF
16	TRBV9	TRBJ2-7	TRBD2	CASSSRELAGGHEQYF
18	TRBV5-6	TRBJ2-1	NA	CASSFYMGQVSSYNEQFF
14	TRBV4-1	TRBJ2-1	NA	CASSQFLAPNEQFF
16	TRBV15	TRBJ2-7	TRBD2	CATSSSPGLANYEQYF
15	TRBV7-8	TRBJ2-3	TRBD1	CASSPRQGAPDTQYF
14	TRBV9	TRBJ2-3	TRBD1	CASSAGQGADTQYF
17	TRBV7-9	TRBJ2-5	TRBD2	CASSLRLAGGPSETQYF
16	TRBV4-1	TRBJ1-1	NA	CASSPRDPIQNTEAFF
19	TRBV7-2	TRBJ2-1	TRBD2	CASSLAPASGVTSYNEQFF
17	TRBV6-1	TRBJ2-3	TRBD2	CASSEFSGGLLTDTQYF
16	TRBV5-4	TRBJ2-5	TRBD2	CASSLAGGAGAETQYF
16	TRBV4-1	TRBJ1-5	NA	CASSRGEGLRDQPQHF
14	TRBV4-3	TRBJ2-1	NA	CASSMQGFDNEQFF
16	TRBV25-1	TRBJ2-5	TRBD2	CASSEVGGGELGTQYF
16	TRBV18	TRBJ2-2	TRBD2	CASSPVGLAGTGELFF
17	TRBV7-2	TRBJ2-6	TRBD2	CASNGGGSYSGANVLTF
15	TRBV2	TRBJ2-7	TRBD1	CASRNSDRGIYEQYF
16	TRBV7-9	TRBJ2-3	NA	CASSSVAGAYTDTQYF
14	TRBV6-5	TRBJ2-7	NA	CASSGGTIPTEQYF
16	TRBV15	TRBJ1-1	TRBD1	CATGGQPIHMNTEAFF
15	TRBV7-3	TRBJ2-7	NA	CASSLVARAGHEQYF
16	TRBV5-1	TRBJ2-7	TRBD2	CASSIGLAGPNDEQYF
15	TRBV9	TRBJ1-4	TRBD1	CASSPGDRGNEKLFF
14	TRBV5-1	TRBJ1-3	NA	CASSASGTGNTIYF
14	TRBV7-6	TRBJ2-1	TRBD1	CASSFPGQGYEQFF